This T cell receptor (beta chain) was recovered during a study of cytomegalovirus exposure and HLA in healthy donors. PCR amplification relied on 60 Vbeta primers (plus 13 Jbeta primers). Sequencing was performed with immunoSEQ multiplex PCR; in TCRdb, only in-frame clones are kept and a portion is missing. Of about 130,000 clones listed, roughly 85% are singletons. About this clone: Antigen unknown.

Study-level findings and limits: 87-base-pair reads could not separate some V segments, including TRBV6-2 and TRBV6-3. The authors judged a highly shared variant cluster likely a sequencing artifact. Analysis was carried out at a later point, and it linked a missense DCLRE1C variant to TCR beta V- and J-gene trimming. It was shown in a later analysis that HLA-associated TCR beta chains were more clonally expanded than other, equally common chains.

The germline gives CDR1 SGHVS, CDR2 FQNEAQ. The CDR3 totals 13 residues. The V end lost 2 bases, the J end lost 6 bases, and 11 bases lay between the germline ends. The rearrangement links TRBV7-8 to TRBJ2-7, with a weak D call TRBD2 (5 bases). Specimen: PBMCs. This TCR came from a boy aged 5-17 years in good health and CMV-seronegative. For the CDR3, the DNA is TGTGCCAGCAGCTTAAATCCAGGAGGCGAGCAGTACTTC. This codes for CASSLNPGGEQYF.